The 26 T cell receptor beta chains below all came from one sample that was sequenced in a study of control samples from healthy donors and cancer patients. Libraries were prepared by immunoSEQ multiplex PCR; TCRdb keeps only in-frame clonotypes and omits some of them. Counted here are around 120,000 clones, approximately 89% occurring once; the ten biggest clones make up about 3.2%. Material for sequencing was blood. Every receptor here comes from a man aged 40-49 years in good health.

V and J are TRBV3-1 (or the pseudogene TRBV3-2) and TRBJ1-2; D gene ambiguous. Germline CDR1 and CDR2: LGHDT and YNNKEL (reference sequence). There are 14 residues in the CDR3. V was shortened by 1 base and J by 5 bases, with 11 bases between the two germline ends. The CDR3 spells CASSQAASRYGYTF. The CDR3 DNA reads TGTGCCAGCAGCCAAGCGGCCAGTAGATATGGCTACACCTTC.

The chain has TRBV9 and TRBJ1-2; no firm D call. Germline CDR1 and CDR2: SGDLS and YYNGEE. Trimming took off 0 bases at V and 0 bases at J, with 9 bases between the two ends. The CDR3 sequence is 15 residues long. The CDR3 spells CASSVDPASNYGYTF. The DNA for the CDR3 is TGTGCCAGCAGCGTAGATCCAGCCTCTAACTATGGCTACACCTTC.

The chain combines TRBV2 with TRBJ2-2; D may be TRBD2 (7 bases). CDR3 size: 16 residues. Trimming removed 8 bases at V and 7 bases at J, with 23 bases between. Germline assignment: CDR1 SNHLY and CDR2 FYNNEI. The chain's CDR3 is CASGPTTRGAGGELFF. The CDR3 DNA reads as TGTGCCAGCGGACCCACCACTCGGGGGGCAGGCGGGGAGCTGTTTTTT.

The chain couples TRBV6-2 or TRBV6-3 to TRBJ2-5; the D gene could be TRBD1 or TRBD2 (5 bases each). The V gene lost 2 bases and the J gene lost 2 bases, with 12 bases spanning the gap. Germline V gene lookup returns CDR1 MNHEY and CDR2 SVGEGT. This CDR3 has 15 residues. In DNA form, the CDR3 reads TGTGCCAGCAGTTACGTCGGGGCCGGTCAAGAGACCCAGTACTTC. Encoded protein: CASSYVGAGQETQYF.

The chain uses TRBV5-3 and TRBJ2-5; D unclear. TRBV5-3 qualifies as an ORF whose function is uncertain. Trimming took off 2 bases at V and 5 bases at J, with 1 base between the two ends. This CDR3 has 10 amino acids. CDR3 residues: CARSFETQYF. DNA of the CDR3: TGTGCCAGAAGCTTTGAGACCCAGTACTTC.

This clone was counted once. The CDR3 bases are TGTGCCAGCACCAAGAATTTACAGGGCGATAATTCACCCCTCCACTTT. Translated, it gives CASTKNLQGDNSPLHF. This chain uses TRBV9 with TRBJ1-6, with D tentatively TRBD1 (6 bases). V was trimmed by 6 bases and J by 5 bases, leaving 18 bases between them. Germline values: CDR1 SGDLS, CDR2 YYNGEE. This CDR3 comprises 16 residues.

The V call is TRBV10-2, the J call TRBJ2-2, with D perhaps TRBD2 (6 bases). Germline CDR1 is WSHSY and CDR2 is SAAADI. The CDR3 spans 14 residues. V lost 5 bases to trimming and J lost 7 bases, with 14 bases between them. CDR3 sequence reads: CASSSLGGGGELFF. DNA of the CDR3: TGCGCCAGCAGTTCCTTGGGGGGAGGCGGGGAGCTGTTTTTT.

This clone was recorded only once. This chain uses TRBV5-1 with TRBJ1-2; 7 positions agree with TRBD1. V gave up 0 bases and J gave up 8 bases; unmatched junction bases: 10. Germline CDR1 is SGHRS and CDR2 is YFSETQ. This CDR3 contains 15 residues. CDR3 sequence reads: CASSLDRTGGKGYTF. CDR3 sequence (DNA): TGCGCCAGCAGCTTGGATCGGACAGGAGGAAAGGGCTACACCTTC.

The chain is built from TRBV4-3 and TRBJ2-5; TRBD2 is a possible D gene (5 bases). There are 16 residues in the CDR3. V shed 1 base and J shed 1 base, with 13 bases lying between them. Germline CDR1 is LGHNA and CDR2 is YSLEER. DNA for the CDR3: TGCGCCAGCAGCCAAGGTTCTAGCCAAGCCCAAGAGACCCAGTACTTC. Translation gives CASSQGSSQAQETQYF.

This chain connects TRBV6-5 to TRBJ1-5; possibly TRBD1 for D (5 bases). CDR1 is MNHEY and CDR2 is SVGAGI in the germline V gene. The germline V and J ends were trimmed by 3 bases and 3 bases, with 15 bases remaining between them. This CDR3 contains 16 residues. The CDR3 region is CASSYMGGGYNQPQHF. The CDR3 region has the DNA TGTGCCAGCAGTTATATGGGTGGGGGTTACAATCAGCCCCAGCATTTT.

The genes are TRBV7-6 and TRBJ2-7; tentative D call: TRBD2 (7 bases). The germline V gene encodes CDR1 SGHVS and CDR2 FNYEAQ. CDR3 length: 17 amino acids. With 3 bases removed from V and 1 base from J, the gap between germline ends came to 19 bases. The CDR3 sequence is CASSLGGGTGTSYEQYF. The CDR3 nucleotides read TGTGCCAGCAGCTTGGGGGGGGGTACAGGGACTTCCTACGAGCAGTACTTC.

The J gene is TRBJ2-7, the V gene TRBV2; TRBD2 aligns across 9 bases. The CDR3 is made up of 14 amino acids. Germline V CDR1 and CDR2: SNHLY, FYNNEI. V dropped 7 bases and J dropped 6; count of bases not matched to a gene: 10. The CDR3 DNA follows: TGTGCCAGCACCCAATGGACTAGCGAAGGCGAGCAGTACTTC. Translation: CASTQWTSEGEQYF.

The rearrangement joins TRBV2 to TRBJ2-2; tentative D call: TRBD2 (6 bases). Trimming cost V 6 bases and J 6 bases, with 11 bases left between them. The CDR3 runs to 13 residues. CDR1 and CDR2 (germline): SNHLY, FYNNEI. The CDR3 nucleotides read TGTGCCAGCAGCAGGGAGGTCGCCGGGGAGCTGTTTTTT. Its protein is CASSREVAGELFF.

CDR3 sequence (DNA): TGCGCCAGCAGCTTACAGGGGGCAAACACCGGGGAGCTGTTTTTT. This codes for CASSLQGANTGELFF. The chain recombines TRBV5-1 with TRBJ2-2, with 9 bases aligning to TRBD1. The trim removed 2 bases at V and 2 bases at J, leaving 1 base unmatched. This CDR3 spans 15 amino acids. Per the germline V gene, CDR1 is SGHRS and CDR2 is YFSETQ.

The rearrangement links TRBV9 to TRBJ2-1; TRBD1 aligns across 11 bases. Germline V gives CDR1 SGDLS, CDR2 YYNGEE. The length of the CDR3 is 15 residues. Trimming took 1 base from V and 6 from J; bases not matched to a gene: 3. The CDR3, as DNA: TGTGCCAGCAGCGTACCGGGACAGGGGGTCAATGAGCAGTTCTTC. It specifies CASSVPGQGVNEQFF.

This chain links TRBV6-6 with TRBJ1-1; D uncertain. The germline CDR1 and CDR2 sequences are MNHNY and SVGAGI (reference sequence). Trimming cost V 0 bases and J 6 bases, with 11 bases left between them. The CDR3 extends over 14 amino acids. In DNA form, the CDR3 reads TGTGCCAGCAGTTACTCAGAGGGCGCGGCTGAAGCTTTCTTT. Translating gives CASSYSEGAAEAFF.

This clone was seen just once. The chain is built from TRBV19 and TRBJ2-4, with D perhaps given as TRBD1 or TRBD2 (5 bases each). This CDR3 is 13 amino acids long. The germline CDR1 and CDR2 sequences are LNHDA and SQIVND (reference sequence). The V end lost 9 bases, the J end lost 4 bases, and 13 bases lay between the germline ends. The CDR3 DNA reads as TGTGCCAGCAAACGGGACGGAAAAAACATTCAGTACTTC. Translating gives CASKRDGKNIQYF.

This clone turned up a few times. The rearrangement joins TRBV5-1 to TRBJ2-2; D perhaps matches TRBD1 (5 bases). Germline CDR1 is SGHRS and CDR2 is YFSETQ. The CDR3 extends over 15 amino acids. V lost 4 bases, J lost 1 base, and 11 bases lay in between. The CDR3 loop is CASSLRDKNTGELFF. In DNA, the CDR3 is TGCGCCAGCAGCCTCAGGGATAAGAACACCGGGGAGCTGTTTTTT.

Comment on this clone: Germline is not matched at one junction end, which may reflect a read error. The CDR3 loop reads CSVGKGGRGTEASF. The CDR3 DNA reads as TGCAGCGTTGGGAAAGGGGGTCGGGGAACTGAAGCTTCCTTT. The chain employs TRBV29-1 and TRBJ1-1; tentative D call: TRBD1 (6 bases). The CDR3 contains 14 residues. Germline values: CDR1 SQVTM, CDR2 ANQGSEA. Full variable domain (remainder filled in from reference TRBV29-1 and TRBJ1-1): SAVISQKPSRDICQRGTSLTIQCQVDSQVTMMFWYRQQPGQSLTLIATANQGSEATYESGFVIDKFPISRPNLTFSTLTVSNMSPEDSSIYLCSVGKGGRGTEASFGQGTRLTVV.

The chain recombines TRBV18 with TRBJ1-1; D gene uncertain. Germline V gives CDR1 KGHSH, CDR2 LQKENI. This CDR3 is built from 14 residues. V was trimmed by 3 bases and J by 0 bases, leaving 8 bases between them. CDR3 sequence reads: CASSPVRLNTEAFF. The CDR3 nucleotides read TGTGCCAGCTCACCCGTCAGATTGAACACTGAAGCTTTCTTT.

The chain carries TRBV10-2 and TRBJ1-1; D possibly corresponds to TRBD1 (5 bases). V lost 5 bases and J lost 4, with 14 bases in between. CDR3 length: 14 amino acids. Germline V gene lookup returns CDR1 WSHSY and CDR2 SAAADI. CDR3 sequence: CASSKGSRFTEAFF. The DNA for the CDR3 is TGCGCCAGCAGTAAGGGGTCCCGTTTCACTGAAGCTTTCTTT.

The chain uses TRBV6-2 or TRBV6-3 and TRBJ1-5; D is unclear. The CDR3 has 14 residues. The V end lost 7 bases, the J end lost 4 bases, and 14 bases lay between the germline ends. The germline V gene has CDR1 MNHEY and CDR2 SVGEGT. The CDR3 bases are TGTGCCAGCAACCCATGGGGAGCGAATCAGCCCCAGCATTTT. This sequence encodes CASNPWGANQPQHF.

The chain links TRBV25-1 to TRBJ1-4, with D uncertain. Germline values: CDR1 MGHDK, CDR2 SYGVNS. The CDR3 covers 15 residues. V lost 1 base and J 2 bases, leaving 8 bases between the germline ends. The CDR3 region is CASSELGNTNEKLFF. For the CDR3, the DNA is TGTGCCAGCAGTGAATTAGGGAACACTAATGAAAAACTGTTTTTT.

This chain joins TRBV20-1 and TRBJ1-2; D is undetermined. Germline lookup yields CDR1 DFQATT and CDR2 SNEGSKA (reference sequence). The CDR3 has 13 residues. V shed 3 bases and J shed 2 bases, with 10 bases lying between them. The CDR3 loop reads CSASSWQNYGYTF. CDR3 in DNA: TGCAGTGCTAGTTCGTGGCAGAACTATGGCTACACCTTC.

The CDR3 sequence is CASSGGGPRETQYF. CDR3 nucleotides: TGTGCCAGCAGCGGGGGGGGGCCCCGTGAGACCCAGTACTTC. The chain couples TRBV9 to TRBJ2-5; perhaps TRBD2 as D (7 bases). The V and J ends lost 3 bases and 5 bases respectively, with 14 bases between them. The germline V gene encodes CDR1 SGDLS and CDR2 YYNGEE. The length of the CDR3 is 14 residues.

The V call is TRBV11-1, the J call TRBJ1-1; maybe TRBD1 (6 bases). Trimming left V 3 bases short and J 5 bases short, with 13 bases between. This CDR3 has 14 residues. Germline V gene data show CDR1 as SGHAT and CDR2 as FQDESV (reference sequence). This CDR3 is CASSFREGGTEAFF. CDR3 sequence (DNA): TGTGCCAGCAGCTTTCGGGAAGGGGGGACTGAAGCTTTCTTT.